This is a list of T cell receptor beta chains from one sample in a study of blood T cells in healthy people across ages. TCRdb ran MiXCR on the 5' RACE reads and lists one entry per CDR3 protein. The sample yields 1.5 million or so distinct CDR3 sequences, approximately 42% seen once. The sequenced sample consisted of blood. The source of these receptors is a woman between 18 and 29 years old in good health. CDR3s include the opening cysteine and the closing phenylalanine or tryptophan. The order of the fields is V gene, J gene, clone size, CDR3 protein. Clone size, where shown, is once, few, many, or a class for clones that have expanded.

>TRBV7-3|TRBJ1-2|-
CASSLTGGNNYGYTF
>TRBV2|TRBJ1-2|-
CASKFLEQGGGYTF
>TRBV6-2/TRBV6-3|TRBJ1-5|-
CASTEGGGWQPQHF
>TRBV27|TRBJ2-5|-
CASTMGETQYF
>TRBV30|TRBJ1-5|-
CAWSVGRAHYSNQPQHF
>TRBV7-9|TRBJ1-5|few
CASSPPGGVNQPQHF
>TRBV13|TRBJ2-7|-
CASSSPTGPYNEQYF
>TRBV20-1|TRBJ2-3|few
CSASEAGKTDTQYF
>TRBV7-2|-|once
CASSFSQGGYEQYF
>TRBV29-1|TRBJ2-1|many
CSVPTGTGGSYNEQFF
>TRBV2|TRBJ2-5|few
CASHYRGAETQYF
>TRBV6-4|-|-
CASSPTSGVSEQYF
>TRBV11-2|TRBJ2-2|few
CASSSTGAPGELFF
>TRBV27|TRBJ1-1|few
CASKKVAGGGGTEAFF
>TRBV27|TRBJ2-2|-
CASGLGTGELFF
>TRBV6-2/TRBV6-3|TRBJ1-2|-
CASSPARLGYTF
>TRBV6-6|TRBJ2-1|-
CASSYVDGYNEQFF
>TRBV12-3/TRBV12-4|TRBJ2-7|few
CASRPQVGPYEQYF
>TRBV3-1|TRBJ2-1|-
CASSMGLNNEQFF
>TRBV6-5|TRBJ1-5|once
CASSYRGIDSNQPRHF
>TRBV12-3/TRBV12-4|TRBJ1-4|-
CATIPGQGYADEKLFF
>TRBV7-2|TRBJ2-1|-
CASSPPGGTYNEQFF
>TRBV7-2|-|-
CASSLGGGATSYEQYF
>TRBV7-2|TRBJ1-1|-
CASSWQGYTEAFF
>TRBV7-2|TRBJ2-5|-
CASSLEVHQETQYF
>TRBV6-2/TRBV6-3|TRBJ2-1|-
CASSYDGGRHEQFF
>TRBV2|TRBJ2-3|-
CASRRWDIDTDTQYF
>TRBV12-3/TRBV12-4|TRBJ2-1|few
CASSSTRGRTKSNEQFF
>TRBV11-2|TRBJ1-2|many
CASSLSPGRDSSGYTF
>TRBV12-3/TRBV12-4|TRBJ2-4|-
CASSFLGALNIQYF
>TRBV3-1|TRBJ2-5|few
CASSQVAGQYF
>TRBV6-5|TRBJ1-4|-
CASKQGGDEKLFF
>TRBV6-1|TRBJ1-4|-
CASTSSIYRAINEKLFF
>TRBV6-5|TRBJ2-1|-
CASSYSRHGSEQFF
>TRBV3-1|TRBJ2-1|-
CASRKGGYNEQFF
>TRBV27|TRBJ1-6|-
CASSLSYRPGQGSYNSPLHF
>TRBV5-1|TRBJ2-1|many
CASSLPGGNEQFF
>TRBV12-3/TRBV12-4|TRBJ2-3|-
CASTPAQGTDTQYF
>TRBV29-1|TRBJ2-7|-
CSVEGTGKTYEQYF
>TRBV20-1|TRBJ1-1|few
CSARDSRGGFTEAFF
>TRBV5-4|TRBJ2-3|many
CASMPPGKGKGTDTQYF
>TRBV20-1|TRBJ1-4|-
CSVGGRDEKLFF
>TRBV9|TRBJ1-2|many
CASSVNTGPRYGYTF
>TRBV7-8|TRBJ1-5|few
CASSFLVSNQPQHF
>TRBV4-3|TRBJ2-3|-
CASSQDLAGGPKGLGTQYF